This T cell receptor (beta chain) was sequenced for a study of shared clonotypes between healthy human individuals. This CDR3 contains 13 residues. Germline V gene lookup returns CDR1 MNHEY and CDR2 SMNVEV (reference sequence). V was trimmed by 5 bases and J by 5 bases, leaving 9 bases between them. Sequencing used immunoSEQ multiplex PCR; TCRdb keeps in-frame clones, though not all of them. The table shows fewer than 600,000 clones, with around 75% occurring only once. The sequencing input was PBMCs. The source of this sequence is a woman in her thirties or forties in good health. Some clones in this sample may be carry-over from other donors' samples. The chain is built from TRBV27 and TRBJ2-2, with D possibly matching TRBD1 (5 bases). DNA of the CDR3: TGTGCCAGCAGTCAGGGTCGGACCGGGGAGCTGTTTTTT. It translates to CASSQGRTGELFF.